This T cell receptor (beta chain) was found in a study of T-cell reconstitution after alpha-beta-depleted transplantation in children. The sample holds a few counts of this clonotype. It was with unique molecular identifiers that the TCRbeta library was prepared. MiXCR, applied by TCRdb to the PCR reads, yields one record per CDR3 protein. The table includes approximately 980,000 distinct CDR3 sequences, roughly 29% detected once. The source material was PBMCs, mostly from graft donor cells, sampled 360 days after TCRalphabeta/CD19-depleted stem cell transplant. The receptor's source is a boy in the first two years of life who had a stem cell transplant for SCID, so the T cells may come from the graft donor.

DNA of the CDR3: TGCGCCAGCAGCTTGCTATTACACAGGGCGGATACGCAGTATTTT. Its translation: CASSLLLHRADTQYF. The V and J genes are TRBV5-1 and TRBJ2-3, with D possibly matching TRBD1 (6 bases). This CDR3 spans 15 amino acids. Germline V lookup: CDR1 SGHRS, CDR2 YFSETQ. Trimming removed 1 base from V and 6 bases from J, with 15 bases in between.